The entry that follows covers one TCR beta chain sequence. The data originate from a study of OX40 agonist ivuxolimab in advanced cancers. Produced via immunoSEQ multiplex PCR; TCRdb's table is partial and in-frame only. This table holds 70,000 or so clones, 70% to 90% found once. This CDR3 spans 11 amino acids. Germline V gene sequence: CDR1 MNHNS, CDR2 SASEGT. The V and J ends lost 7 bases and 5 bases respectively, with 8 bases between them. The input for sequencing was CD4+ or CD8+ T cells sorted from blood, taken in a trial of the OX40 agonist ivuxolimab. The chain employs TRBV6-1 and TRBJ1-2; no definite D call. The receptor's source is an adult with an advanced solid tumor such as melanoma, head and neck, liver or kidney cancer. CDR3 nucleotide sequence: TGTGCCAGCATTGGGCTATATGGCTACACCTTC. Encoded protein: CASIGLYGYTF.